This T cell receptor (beta chain) was observed in a study of glioma-infiltrating T cells after dendritic cell vaccination (dated by TCRdb to the mid-2010s). Broadly, across the study: The cohort comprised 15 glioblastoma patients from Phase I and II dendritic cell vaccination trials, 9 newly diagnosed and 6 with recurrent disease. Each patient was given three intradermal dendritic cell vaccine injections, spaced two weeks apart, in the arm below the axilla. Patients received autologous tumor lysate-pulsed dendritic cell vaccination between about 2003 and 2013. In glioblastoma patients vaccinated with dendritic cells, deep sequencing of TCR beta CDR3 regions served to measure the amount of tumor-infiltrating lymphocytes and to compare repertoires between tumor and blood. Survival after dendritic cell vaccination was correlated with TCR sequencing metrics, such as TIL content and the overlap between tumor and blood repertoires. To make the vaccine, monocyte-derived dendritic cells were cultured for six to eight days with IL-4 and GM-CSF and then pulsed overnight with autologous tumor lysate. General conclusions and limits of the study: The three-group TCR overlap response model was described as speculative and requiring prospective validation. No direct relationship between TCR clonality and survival was found, suggesting a diverse polyclonal response may matter. After dendritic cell vaccination, a higher estimated pretreatment TIL content predicted longer time to progression and overall survival. The cohort was small and heterogeneous, with few patients having full blood and tumor sets and even fewer initial-recurrent tumor pairs.

Sample time point, as interpreted from the label and publication: after dendritic cell vaccination, including at tumor progression/relapse. Patients were selected on the basis of adequate residual fresh-frozen tumor tissue and more than two years of available survival data. Molecular status otherwise varied across the glioblastoma patients, but none of them carried an isocitrate dehydrogenase mutation. PBMC collection took place before vaccination, two weeks after the third vaccination, and at tumor progression if progression occurred. Genomic DNA was extracted with the Qiagen DNeasy Blood extraction Kit. Comment on this clone: Its target antigen remains unknown. No much larger clone is present one base from it, and per-base qualities are unavailable.

At the junction V is shortened by 5 bases and J by 3 bases, with 16 bases in between. The CDR3 holds 15 amino acids from the cysteine to the phenylalanine. This entry keeps only the CDR3 DNA: 45 bases, framed from base 1. CDR1 and CDR2 (MNHEY, SVGAGI) derive from the germline V gene. Using the immunoSEQ assay, TCRB CDR3 regions were amplified from around 2 micrograms of genomic DNA, or from all available DNA when less than that was on hand. Multiplex PCR used 60 forward primers for TCR V beta segments and 13 reverse primers for J beta segments. Synthetic control templates were spiked into each sample at limiting dilution to estimate reads per starting template. Sequencing produced 87 bp reads on the Illumina HiSeq System. The paper's processing steps were these. To remove PCR and sequencing errors, closely related sequences were merged with a nearest neighbor algorithm. TCR overlap was measured as the percentage of unique tumor TCR beta sequences also present in the same patient's peripheral blood. Here the immuneACCESS table is served through TCRdb, limited to in-frame sequences with V and J called. Missing clones are a known gap in these copies; in checked studies unresolved V genes cover under half, and the rest lacks a known reason. D and trimming come from the DNA, and the V and J calls and clone size come from that table. This sample holds 85,000 to 100,000 clones; around 80% were observed only once. The leading ten clones occupy about 5.5% of the sample.

Recombination connected TRBV6-5 to TRBJ1-2; the D region possibly corresponds to TRBD1 (5 bases align). The TCR sequence derives from a human donor with glioblastoma. The input for sequencing was blood, taken after dendritic cell vaccination. The DNA sequence is given as TGTGCCAGCAGTCGATCCATTGACAGTCACTATGGCTACACCTTC. Translated, this gives CASSRSIDSHYGYTF.